The 24 T cell receptor beta chains presented below share a single source sample, sequenced in a study of cytomegalovirus exposure and HLA in healthy donors (TCRdb year 2017). The library came from the immunoSEQ multiplex PCR assay. For the multiplex PCR, a mixture combining 60 forward primers for TCR Vbeta segments and 13 reverse primers for TCR Jbeta segments was used. In its TCRdb copy, this immuneACCESS table keeps in-frame sequences only and misses some clones. Where compared with another copy, unresolved V genes explain less than half of these, and the others have no known cause. The sample yields 160,000 or so clones; around 88% were counted once. The biggest ten clones account for roughly 2% of the sample. Sequenced input: PBMCs. The receptor source for this set is a woman in her late teens or twenties in good health and CMV-seronegative.

This chain connects TRBV27 to TRBJ2-7, with 11 bases that match TRBD2. This CDR3 spans 15 amino acids. V lost 5 bases, J lost 0 bases, and 3 bases stayed unmatched. CDR1 is MNHEY, CDR2 SMNVEV, per germline (reference sequence). The CDR3 DNA follows: TGTGCCAGCAGTAATAGCGGGAGGGCCTCCTACGAGCAGTACTTC. Amino acid sequence: CASSNSGRASYEQYF.

The chain joins TRBV9 to TRBJ2-1, with 14 bases fitting TRBD2. This CDR3 has 16 amino acids. Trimming took 4 bases from V and 9 from J; bases not matched to a gene: 9. Germline assignment: CDR1 SGDLS and CDR2 YYNGEE. CDR3 sequence: CASSLRLAGGWGEQFF. CDR3 sequence (DNA): TGTGCCAGCAGCCTAAGACTAGCGGGGGGGTGGGGTGAGCAGTTCTTC.

This clone has more than one count but fewer than ten. CDR3 in DNA: TGTGCCAGCAGGACAGGAAACACAGATACGCAGTATTTT. This encodes CASRTGNTDTQYF. The V and J genes are TRBV6-1 and TRBJ2-3, with D perhaps matching TRBD1 (6 bases). V lost 6 bases, J lost 2 bases, and 9 bases lay in between. The CDR3 is 13 residues long. Germline CDR1 is MNHNS and CDR2 is SASEGT.

The chain carries TRBV7-2 and TRBJ2-5; possible D gene TRBD2, 5 bases. CDR3 size: 11 residues. The V end lost 4 bases, the J end lost 8 bases, and 8 bases lay between the germline ends. Germline V lookup: CDR1 SGHTA, CDR2 FQGNSA. The CDR3 is CASSSGITQYF. For the CDR3, the DNA is TGTGCCAGCAGCTCGGGAATAACCCAGTACTTC.

This rearrangement joins TRBV6-5 to TRBJ1-2, with unresolved D. The CDR3 is 14 amino acids. Germline V CDR1 and CDR2: MNHEY, SVGAGI. Trimming left V 4 bases short and J 3 bases short, with 12 bases between. The chain's CDR3 is CASSFNGVDYGYTF. CDR3 bases: TGTGCCAGCAGTTTCAACGGGGTGGACTATGGCTACACCTTC.

The chain has TRBV9 and TRBJ2-3; 10 bases align to TRBD2. Per the germline V gene, CDR1 is SGDLS and CDR2 is YYNGEE. The CDR3 runs to 16 residues. V lost 0 bases, J lost 4 bases, and 5 bases stayed unmatched. The chain's CDR3 is CASSVAASGSADTQYF. The DNA for the CDR3 is TGTGCCAGCAGCGTAGCGGCTAGCGGGAGTGCAGATACGCAGTATTTT.

This sequence joins TRBV6-4 and TRBJ2-1; TRBD2 matches at 10 bases. Germline CDR1 and CDR2: MRHNA and SNTAGT. This CDR3 contains 16 residues. V lost 1 base, J lost 8 bases, and 8 bases stayed unmatched. This CDR3 reads CASSDLPSGSYDEQFF. CDR3 nucleotides: TGTGCCAGCAGTGACTTGCCTAGCGGGAGTTACGATGAGCAGTTCTTC.

This chain uses TRBV15 with TRBJ2-7; 12 bases fit TRBD2. From germline, CDR1 is LNHNV and CDR2 YYDKDF (reference sequence). The CDR3 contains 16 residues. The V and J ends lost 0 bases and 3 bases, in that order; junction bases with no gene match: 3. The CDR3 region is CATSRDLTSGSYEQYF. The DNA of the CDR3 is TGTGCCACCAGCAGAGATCTGACTAGCGGGAGCTACGAGCAGTACTTC.

V and J are TRBV10-2 and TRBJ2-1, with 10 bases identical to TRBD2. The CDR3 totals 16 residues. V lost 2 bases, J lost 5 bases, and 6 bases stayed unmatched. The germline CDR1 and CDR2 sequences are WSHSY and SAAADI. The CDR3 loop reads CASSEVAGGRDNEQFF. The CDR3 DNA reads as TGCGCCAGCAGTGAGGTAGCGGGAGGCCGGGACAATGAGCAGTTCTTC.

The V gene is TRBV7-6, the J gene TRBJ2-2; D unresolved. V was cut by 4 bases and J by 2 bases, with 14 bases left in between. The germline CDR1 and CDR2 sequences are SGHVS and FNYEAQ. The CDR3 has 16 residues. The CDR3 sequence is CASSSFGHGNTGELFF. CDR3 in DNA: TGTGCCAGCAGCTCTTTTGGGCATGGAAACACCGGGGAGCTGTTTTTT.

V and J are TRBV7-2 and TRBJ2-2, with 10 bases matching TRBD1. With V trimmed by 5 bases and J by 6 bases, 9 bases remained unmatched. The germline gives CDR1 SGHTA, CDR2 FQGNSA. The CDR3 loop spans 16 amino acids. The CDR3 spells CASSQQLGQGAGELFF. CDR3 nucleotide sequence: TGTGCCAGCAGCCAACAACTTGGACAGGGGGCCGGGGAGCTGTTTTTT.

The chain couples TRBV6-1 to TRBJ1-1; 7 bases are a match to TRBD1. Per germline, CDR1 MNHNS and CDR2 SASEGT. V lost 5 bases to trimming and J lost 7 bases; unmatched junction nucleotides: 10. The CDR3 contains 14 residues. CDR3 in DNA: TGTGCCAGCAGTCCCCGGAGGGGGCATGATGAAGCTTTCTTT. Its protein product is CASSPRRGHDEAFF.

The CDR3 is CASSMDLTGGGTDTQYF. In nucleotides, the CDR3 is TGCGCCAGCAGCATGGACCTCACAGGGGGCGGCACAGATACGCAGTATTTT. The V and J genes are TRBV5-1 and TRBJ2-3; 9 nucleotides align to TRBD1. The CDR3 covers 17 residues. The junction had 10 bases not matched to a gene; V was cut back by 4 bases and J by 1 base. CDR1 is SGHRS and CDR2 is YFSETQ in the germline V gene.

The chain couples TRBV2 to TRBJ2-7; 7 nucleotides line up with TRBD1. The junction had 11 bases not matched to a gene; V was cut back by 6 bases and J by 3 bases. The CDR3 sequence is 15 residues long. Germline assignment: CDR1 SNHLY and CDR2 FYNNEI. The CDR3 loop is CASSLAGGNGYEQYF. The CDR3 region has the DNA TGTGCCAGCAGCCTTGCAGGGGGAAACGGCTACGAGCAGTACTTC.

The chain joins TRBV19 to TRBJ2-5, with TRBD2 matching over 12 bases. The closer fit of TRBJ2-7 to the DNA end suggests the J call may be wrong. There are 16 residues in the CDR3. Germline values: CDR1 LNHDA, CDR2 SQIVND (reference sequence). The CDR3 DNA reads TGTGCCAGTAGAGGGGACGGACTAGCGGGGAACTACGAGCAGTACTTC. It yields the protein CASRGDGLAGNYEQYF.

This clone was seen once. The CDR3 spells CASSAVGLQGHHFGNTIYF. In DNA, the CDR3 is TGTGCCAGCAGTGCGGTCGGTTTACAGGGGCATCACTTTGGAAACACCATATATTTT. The chain employs TRBV6-1 and TRBJ1-3, with TRBD1 matching over 7 bases. Per germline, CDR1 MNHNS and CDR2 SASEGT. The CDR3 is 19 amino acids. V shed 4 bases, J shed 3 bases, and the junction held 18 bases outside the gene matches.

CDR3 sequence (DNA): TGTGCCAGCAAGTTAGCGGAGGATTACAATGAGCAGTTCTTC. This translates into CASKLAEDYNEQFF. The V call is TRBV27, the J call TRBJ2-1, with TRBD2 as a possible D gene (6 bases). The length of the CDR3 is 14 residues. Trimming stripped 7 bases from V and 4 bases from J, with 14 bases between. Per germline, CDR1 MNHEY and CDR2 SMNVEV (reference sequence).

CDR3 loop: CASRPRGTDTQYF. In nucleotides, the CDR3 is TGTGCCAGTCGCCCCAGGGGGACAGATACGCAGTATTTT. The chain couples TRBV27 to TRBJ2-3; 7 bases line up with TRBD1. Trimming cost V 9 bases and J 3 bases; bases outside gene matches: 6. CDR1 is MNHEY, CDR2 SMNVEV, per germline (reference sequence). This CDR3 contains 13 residues.

The rearrangement links TRBV19 to TRBJ2-1, with 11 bases matching TRBD1. The CDR3 totals 15 residues. The J segment lost 6 bases and the V segment lost 6 bases, leaving 7 bases of the junction unmatched. Germline V CDR1 and CDR2: LNHDA, SQIVND (reference sequence). This CDR3 reads CASRTGTGGSNEQFF. DNA for the CDR3: TGTGCCAGTAGAACCGGGACAGGGGGTTCCAATGAGCAGTTCTTC.

This clone was observed a single time. This sequence joins TRBV9 and TRBJ1-4; the D is unclear. The CDR3 contains 14 residues. With 4 bases removed from V and 8 bases from J, the gap between germline ends came to 15 bases. CDR1 and CDR2 from the germline V gene are SGDLS and YYNGEE. This CDR3 is CASSNAGEGEKLFF. CDR3 nucleotides: TGTGCCAGCAGCAATGCCGGAGAGGGCGAAAAACTGTTTTTT.

The chain joins TRBV2 to TRBJ2-2, with TRBD1 matching over 7 bases. Germline V gene lookup returns CDR1 SNHLY and CDR2 FYNNEI. The CDR3 spans 14 residues. V lost 4 bases to trimming and J lost 6 bases; unmatched junction nucleotides: 5. The CDR3 loop reads CASSGTGFPGELFF. The DNA of the CDR3 is TGTGCCAGCAGTGGGACAGGTTTTCCCGGGGAGCTGTTTTTT.

The chain is built from TRBV7-9 and TRBJ1-4; 7 bases are shared with TRBD1. Germline V lookup: CDR1 SEHNR, CDR2 FQNEAQ (reference sequence). J gave up 4 bases and V 3 bases, and 2 bases lay outside the gene matches. The CDR3 covers 14 residues. The CDR3 region is CASSFRDSNEKLFF. The CDR3 coding sequence is TGTGCCAGCAGCTTCAGGGACAGTAATGAAAAACTGTTTTTT.

The chain employs TRBV28 and TRBJ1-1; D is undetermined. The CDR3 consists of 12 residues. Germline CDR1 MDHEN, CDR2 SYDVKM. V lost 7 bases and J lost 11, with 17 bases in between. CDR3 protein: CASIGLPGRAFF. CDR3 coding DNA: TGTGCCAGCATTGGGCTCCCCGGAAGGGCTTTCTTT.

The genes are TRBV28 and TRBJ2-7; D unclear. The CDR3 spans 14 residues. CDR1 MDHEN and CDR2 SYDVKM come from the germline V gene. With 1 base removed from V and 5 bases from J, the gap between germline ends came to 12 bases. CDR3 DNA: TGTGCCAGCAGTTTATCTCTTGCGGTCGACGAGCAGTACTTC. Amino acids: CASSLSLAVDEQYF.